This TCR beta chain was found in a study of lymphopenia after photon versus proton radiotherapy. Study outcomes and limitations: Relative stability marked proton patients; photon patients lost diversity and naive cells.

Here immunoSEQ multiplex PCR was the method, and the copy in TCRdb shows in-frame clones only, minus some. This table has 28,000 or so clones, 75% to 90% appearing once. Note on this clone: Its matching antigen is unknown.

The CDR3 totals 14 residues. The germline V gene encodes CDR1 SEHNR and CDR2 FQNEAQ (reference sequence). V was cut by 6 bases and J by 5 bases, with 16 bases left in between. This clonotype was obtained from a young man with gastric cancer. Sequences were derived from peripheral blood, sampled from a patient treated with photon-based radiotherapy. This chain connects TRBV7-9 to TRBJ2-5; D is possibly TRBD2 (6 bases). This chain's CDR3 is CASRPDISGETQYF. The CDR3 coding sequence is TGTGCCAGCAGGCCTGACATTAGCGGTGAGACCCAGTACTTC.